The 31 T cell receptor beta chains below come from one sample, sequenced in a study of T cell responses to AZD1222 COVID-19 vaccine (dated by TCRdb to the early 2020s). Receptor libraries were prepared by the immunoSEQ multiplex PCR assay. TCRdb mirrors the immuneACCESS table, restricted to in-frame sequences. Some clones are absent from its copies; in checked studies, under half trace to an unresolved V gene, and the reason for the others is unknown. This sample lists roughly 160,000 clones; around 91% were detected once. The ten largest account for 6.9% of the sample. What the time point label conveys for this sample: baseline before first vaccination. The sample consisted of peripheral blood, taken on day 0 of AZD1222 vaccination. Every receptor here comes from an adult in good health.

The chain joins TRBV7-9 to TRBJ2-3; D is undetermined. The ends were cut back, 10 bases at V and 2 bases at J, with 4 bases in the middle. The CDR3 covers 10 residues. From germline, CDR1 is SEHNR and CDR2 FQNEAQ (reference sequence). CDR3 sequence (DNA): TGTGCCATCCACACAGATACGCAGTATTTT. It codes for CAIHTDTQYF.

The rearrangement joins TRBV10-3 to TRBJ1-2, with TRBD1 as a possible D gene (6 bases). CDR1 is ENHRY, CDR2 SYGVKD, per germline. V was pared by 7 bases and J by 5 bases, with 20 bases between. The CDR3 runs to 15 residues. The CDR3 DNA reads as TGTGCCATCACGACAGGCGCAGGGGTCGGGTATGGCTACACCTTC. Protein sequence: CAITTGAGVGYGYTF.

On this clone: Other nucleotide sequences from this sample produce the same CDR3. CDR3: CASSLEASTDTQYF. CDR3 nucleotide sequence: TGTGCCAGCAGCTTAGAGGCTAGCACAGATACGCAGTATTTT. The chain carries TRBV7-3 and TRBJ2-3; D call uncertain. V lost 2 bases to trimming and J lost 0 bases, with 6 bases between them. Looked up from germline, CDR1 is SGHTA and CDR2 is FQGTGA. The CDR3 has 14 residues.

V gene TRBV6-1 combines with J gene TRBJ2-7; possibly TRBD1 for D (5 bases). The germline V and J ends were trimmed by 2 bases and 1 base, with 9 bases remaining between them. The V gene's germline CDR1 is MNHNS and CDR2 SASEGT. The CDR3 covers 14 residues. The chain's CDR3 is CASSEPTGSYEQYV. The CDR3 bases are TGTGCCAGCAGTGAACCTACAGGATCCTACGAGCAGTACGTC.

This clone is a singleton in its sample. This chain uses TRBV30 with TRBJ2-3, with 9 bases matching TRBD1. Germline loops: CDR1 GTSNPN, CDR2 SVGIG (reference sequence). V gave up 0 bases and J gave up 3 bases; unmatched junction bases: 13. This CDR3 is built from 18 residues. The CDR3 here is CAWSVGRDRAQSTDTQYF. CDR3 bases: TGTGCCTGGAGTGTAGGTCGGGACAGGGCGCAATCTACAGATACGCAGTATTTT. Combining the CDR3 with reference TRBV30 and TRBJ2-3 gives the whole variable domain SQTIHQWPATLVQPVGSPLSLECTVEGTSNPNLYWYRQAAGRGLQLLFYSVGIGQISSEVPQNLSASRPQDRQFILSSKKLLLSDSGFYLCAWSVGRDRAQSTDTQYFGPGTRLTVL.

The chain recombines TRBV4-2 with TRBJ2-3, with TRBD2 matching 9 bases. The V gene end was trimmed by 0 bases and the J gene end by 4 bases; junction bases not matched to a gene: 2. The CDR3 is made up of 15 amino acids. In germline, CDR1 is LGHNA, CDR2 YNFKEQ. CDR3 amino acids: CASSQDSGGPDTQYF. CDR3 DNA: TGTGCCAGCAGCCAAGATAGCGGGGGCCCAGATACGCAGTATTTT.

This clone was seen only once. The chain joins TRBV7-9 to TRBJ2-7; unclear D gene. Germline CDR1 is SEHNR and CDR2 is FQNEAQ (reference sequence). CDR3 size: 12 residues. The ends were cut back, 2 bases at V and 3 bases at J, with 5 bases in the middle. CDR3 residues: CASSLSLYEQYF. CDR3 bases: TGTGCCAGCAGCTTATCCCTCTACGAGCAGTACTTC. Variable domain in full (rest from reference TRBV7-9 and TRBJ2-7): DTGVSQNPRHKITKRGQNVTFRCDPISEHNRLYWYRQTLGQGPEFLTYFQNEAQLEKSRLLSDRFSAERPKGSFSTLEIQRTEQGDSAMYLCASSLSLYEQYFGPGTRLTVT.

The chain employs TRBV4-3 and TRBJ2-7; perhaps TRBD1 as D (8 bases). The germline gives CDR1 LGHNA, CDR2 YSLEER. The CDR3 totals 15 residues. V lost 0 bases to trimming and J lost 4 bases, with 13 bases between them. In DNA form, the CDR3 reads TGCGCCAGCAGCCAAGAAACAGGGGGGGATTACGAGCAGTACTTC. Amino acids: CASSQETGGDYEQYF.

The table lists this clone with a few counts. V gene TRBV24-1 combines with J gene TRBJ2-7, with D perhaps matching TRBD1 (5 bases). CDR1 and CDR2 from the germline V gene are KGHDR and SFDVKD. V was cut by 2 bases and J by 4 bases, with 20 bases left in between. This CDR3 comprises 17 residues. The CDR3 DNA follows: TGTGCCACCAGTGATTCATGGGGCGCACCGTCCCCATACGAGCAGTACGTC. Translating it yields CATSDSWGAPSPYEQYV.

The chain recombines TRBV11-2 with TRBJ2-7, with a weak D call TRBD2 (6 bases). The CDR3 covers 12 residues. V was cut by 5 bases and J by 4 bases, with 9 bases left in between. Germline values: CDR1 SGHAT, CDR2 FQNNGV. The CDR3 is CASSAGSYEQYV. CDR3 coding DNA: TGTGCCAGCAGCGCCGGGAGTTACGAGCAGTACGTC.

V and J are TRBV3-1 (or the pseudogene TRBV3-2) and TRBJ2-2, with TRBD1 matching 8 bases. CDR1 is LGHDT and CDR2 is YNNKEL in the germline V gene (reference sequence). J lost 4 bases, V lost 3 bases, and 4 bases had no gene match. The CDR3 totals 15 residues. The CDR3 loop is CASSHRGQSTGELFF. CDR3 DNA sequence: TGTGCCAGCAGCCACAGGGGGCAAAGCACCGGGGAGCTGTTTTTT.

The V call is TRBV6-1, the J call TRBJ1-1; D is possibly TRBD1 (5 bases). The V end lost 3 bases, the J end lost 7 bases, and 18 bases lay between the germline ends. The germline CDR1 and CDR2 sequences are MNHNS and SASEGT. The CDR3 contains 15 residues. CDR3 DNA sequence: TGTGCCAGCAGTGACGTGGGGCCCCGACAGAATGAAGCTTTCTTT. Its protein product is CASSDVGPRQNEAFF.

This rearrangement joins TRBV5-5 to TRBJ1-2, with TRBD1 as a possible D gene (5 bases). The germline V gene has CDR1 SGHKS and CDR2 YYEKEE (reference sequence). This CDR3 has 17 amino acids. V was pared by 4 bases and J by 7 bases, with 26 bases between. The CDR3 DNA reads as TGTGCCAGCAGCGGGGGACCAACCAGTTACGGCCCCTTTGGCTACACCTTC. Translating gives CASSGGPTSYGPFGYTF.

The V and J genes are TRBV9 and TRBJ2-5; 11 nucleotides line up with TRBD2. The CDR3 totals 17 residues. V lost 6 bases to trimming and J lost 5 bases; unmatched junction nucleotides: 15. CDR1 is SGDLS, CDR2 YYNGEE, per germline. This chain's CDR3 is CASTRGGTSGGLETQYF. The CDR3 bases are TGTGCCAGCACCAGAGGAGGGACTAGCGGTGGGCTGGAGACCCAGTACTTC.

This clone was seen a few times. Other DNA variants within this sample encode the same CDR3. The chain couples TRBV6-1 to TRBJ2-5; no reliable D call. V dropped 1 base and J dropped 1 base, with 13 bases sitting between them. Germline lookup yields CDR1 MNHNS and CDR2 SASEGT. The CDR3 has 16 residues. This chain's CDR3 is CASSEGLAGPQETQYF. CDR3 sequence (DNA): TGTGCCAGCAGTGAAGGTTTGGCAGGTCCCCAAGAGACCCAGTACTTC.

The CDR3 DNA reads TGTGCCAGCATCCAGGACAGGGACCCCTACGAGCAGTACTTC. Protein sequence: CASIQDRDPYEQYF. The chain couples TRBV21-1 to TRBJ2-7; TRBD1, the D gene given by the table, was not confirmed from the DNA. TRBV21-1 is designated a pseudogene. The CDR3 length is 14 residues.

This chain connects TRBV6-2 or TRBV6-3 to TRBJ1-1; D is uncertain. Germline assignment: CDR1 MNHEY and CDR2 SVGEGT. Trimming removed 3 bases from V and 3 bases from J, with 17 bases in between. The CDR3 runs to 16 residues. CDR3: CASSYGSANRDTEAFF. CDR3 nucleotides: TGTGCCAGCAGTTATGGATCGGCAAACCGGGACACTGAAGCTTTCTTT.

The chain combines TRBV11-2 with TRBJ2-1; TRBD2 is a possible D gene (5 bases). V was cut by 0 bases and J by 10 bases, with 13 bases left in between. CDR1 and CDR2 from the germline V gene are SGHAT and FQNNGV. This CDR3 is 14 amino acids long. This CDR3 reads CASSLDLRLQEQFF. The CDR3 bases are TGTGCCAGCAGCTTAGATCTCCGACTACAAGAGCAGTTCTTC.

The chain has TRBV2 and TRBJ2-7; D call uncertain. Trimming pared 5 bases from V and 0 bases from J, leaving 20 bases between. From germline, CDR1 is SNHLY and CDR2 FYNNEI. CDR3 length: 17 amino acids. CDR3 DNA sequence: TGTGCCAGCAGTAAAATCCCCTCTGCCCTGAGCTCCTACGAGCAGTACTTC. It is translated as CASSKIPSALSSYEQYF.

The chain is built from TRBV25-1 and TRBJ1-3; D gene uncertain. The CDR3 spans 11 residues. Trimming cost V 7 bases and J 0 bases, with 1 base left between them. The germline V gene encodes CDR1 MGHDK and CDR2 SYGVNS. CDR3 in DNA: TGTGCCAGCAACTCTGGAAACACCATATATTTT. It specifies CASNSGNTIYF. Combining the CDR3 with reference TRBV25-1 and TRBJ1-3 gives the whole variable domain EADIYQTPRYLVIGTGKKITLECSQTMGHDKMYWYQQDPGMELHLIHYSYGVNSTEKGDLSSESTVSRIRTEHFPLTLESARPSHTSQYLCASNSGNTIYFGEGSWLTVV.

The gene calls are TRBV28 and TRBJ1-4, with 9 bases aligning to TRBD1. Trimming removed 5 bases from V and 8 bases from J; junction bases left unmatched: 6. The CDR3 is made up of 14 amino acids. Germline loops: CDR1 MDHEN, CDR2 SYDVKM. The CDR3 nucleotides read TGTGCCAGCAGTCCGGGGGACAGGGCCGAAAAACTGTTTTTT. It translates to CASSPGDRAEKLFF.

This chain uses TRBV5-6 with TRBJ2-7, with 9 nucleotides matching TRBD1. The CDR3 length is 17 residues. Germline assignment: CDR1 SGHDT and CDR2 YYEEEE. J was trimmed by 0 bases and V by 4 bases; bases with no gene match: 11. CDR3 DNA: TGTGCCAGCAGCACCATACCGGGACAGGGAAGCTCCTACGAGCAGTACGTC. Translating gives CASSTIPGQGSSYEQYV.

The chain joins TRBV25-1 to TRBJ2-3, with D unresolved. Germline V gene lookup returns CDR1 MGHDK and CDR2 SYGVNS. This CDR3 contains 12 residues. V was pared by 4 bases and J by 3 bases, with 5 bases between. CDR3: CASSAGTDTQYF. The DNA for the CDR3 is TGTGCCAGCAGTGCCGGTACAGATACGCAGTATTTT.

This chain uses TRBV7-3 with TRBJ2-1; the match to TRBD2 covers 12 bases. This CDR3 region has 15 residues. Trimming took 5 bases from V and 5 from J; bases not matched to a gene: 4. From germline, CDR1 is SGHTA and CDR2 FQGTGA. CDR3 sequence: CASSPRLAGDNEQFF. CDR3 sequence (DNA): TGTGCCAGCAGCCCCCGACTAGCGGGGGACAATGAGCAGTTCTTC.

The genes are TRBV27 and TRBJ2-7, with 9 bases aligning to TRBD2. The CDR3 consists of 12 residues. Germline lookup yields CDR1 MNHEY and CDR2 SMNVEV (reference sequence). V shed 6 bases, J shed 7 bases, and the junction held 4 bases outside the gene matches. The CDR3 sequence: CASSRRGGEQYV. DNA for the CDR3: TGTGCCAGCAGCCGGCGGGGGGGAGAGCAGTACGTC.

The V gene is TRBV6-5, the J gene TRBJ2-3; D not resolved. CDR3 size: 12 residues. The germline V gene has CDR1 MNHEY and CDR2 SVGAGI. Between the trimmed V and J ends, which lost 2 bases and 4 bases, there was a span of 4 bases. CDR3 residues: CASSYPSDTQYF. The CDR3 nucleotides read TGTGCCAGCAGTTACCCATCAGATACGCAGTATTTT.

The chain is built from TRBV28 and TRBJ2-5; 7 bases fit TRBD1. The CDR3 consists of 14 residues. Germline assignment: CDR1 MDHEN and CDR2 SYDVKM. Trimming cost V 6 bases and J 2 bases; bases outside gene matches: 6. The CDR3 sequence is CASSRDSPQETQYF. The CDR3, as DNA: TGTGCCAGCAGCCGGGACAGCCCACAAGAGACCCAGTACTTC. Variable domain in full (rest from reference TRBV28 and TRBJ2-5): DVKVTQSSRYLVKRTGEKVFLECVQDMDHENMFWYRQDPGLGLRLIYFSYDVKMKEKGDIPEGYSVSREKKERFSLILESASTNQTSMYLCASSRDSPQETQYFGPGTRLLVL.

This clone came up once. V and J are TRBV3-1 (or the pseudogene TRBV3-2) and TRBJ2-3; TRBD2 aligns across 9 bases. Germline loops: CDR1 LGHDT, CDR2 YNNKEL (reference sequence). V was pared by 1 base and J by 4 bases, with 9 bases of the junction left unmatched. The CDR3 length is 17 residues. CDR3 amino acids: CASSQGPGLAESDTQYF. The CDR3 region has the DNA TGTGCCAGCAGCCAAGGCCCGGGACTAGCAGAATCAGATACGCAGTATTTT.

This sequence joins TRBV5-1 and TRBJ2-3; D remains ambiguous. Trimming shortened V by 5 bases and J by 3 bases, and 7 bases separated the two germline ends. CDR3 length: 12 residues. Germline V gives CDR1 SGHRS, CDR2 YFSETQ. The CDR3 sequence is CASRSSTDTQYF. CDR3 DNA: TGCGCCAGCAGGTCCTCGACAGATACGCAGTATTTT.

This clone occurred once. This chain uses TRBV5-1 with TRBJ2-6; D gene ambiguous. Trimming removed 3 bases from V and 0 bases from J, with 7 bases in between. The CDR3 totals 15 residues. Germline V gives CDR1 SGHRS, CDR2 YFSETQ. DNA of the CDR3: TGCGCCAGCAGCTCCCGACCCTCTGGGGCCAACGTCCTGACTTTC. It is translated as CASSSRPSGANVLTF.

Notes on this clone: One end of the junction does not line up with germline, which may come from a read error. The CDR3 DNA reads as TGTGCCAGCAGCCAACGACCGGACTTC. This codes for CASSQRPDF. This chain links TRBV3-1 (or the pseudogene TRBV3-2) with TRBJ2-7; D is undetermined. This CDR3 has 9 residues. Germline CDR1 reads LGHDT; CDR2 reads YNNKEL (reference sequence).